This entry lists 9 T cell receptor beta chains sequenced from one sample in a study of blood T cell repertoires in COVID-19. TCRdb keeps only in-frame clones here, not all; method: immunoSEQ multiplex PCR. The sample holds approximately 150,000 clones, about 87% seen once. The specimen sequenced was peripheral blood. These receptors were collected from a man aged 45-65 years who had recovered from COVID-19.

This chain joins TRBV15 and TRBJ2-1; 13 positions agree with TRBD2. This CDR3 has 16 amino acids. Germline CDR1 is LNHNV and CDR2 is YYDKDF (reference sequence). V was pared by 5 bases and J by 8 bases, with 9 bases of the junction left unmatched. In nucleotides, the CDR3 is TGTGCCACCAGCGGTCGACTAGCGGGGGGCCTTGATGAGCAGTTCTTC. It codes for CATSGRLAGGLDEQFF. The complete variable domain, with remaining parts taken from reference TRBV15 and TRBJ2-1, reads DAMVIQNPRYQVTQFGKPVTLSCSQTLNHNVMYWYQQKSSQAPKLLFHYYDKDFNNEADTPDNFQSRRPNTSFCFLDIRSPGLGDTAMYLCATSGRLAGGLDEQFFGPGTRLTVL.

This clone has only one observation. The chain uses TRBV6-5 and TRBJ2-3, with a tentative D call TRBD2 (6 bases). The V gene's germline CDR1 is MNHEY and CDR2 SVGAGI. V lost 2 bases, J lost 3 bases, and 9 bases lay in between. CDR3 length: 14 amino acids. In nucleotides, the CDR3 is TGTGCCAGCAGTTACCCCGGACTAACAGATACGCAGTATTTT. This gives the protein CASSYPGLTDTQYF.

With regard to this clone: This specimen includes other DNA sequences encoding the same CDR3. The chain uses TRBV11-3 and TRBJ2-7, with 8 positions matching TRBD1. This CDR3 comprises 12 residues. Germline lookup yields CDR1 SGHNT and CDR2 YENEEA. V lost 3 bases to trimming and J lost 5 bases; unmatched junction nucleotides: 0. The CDR3 spells CASSLDRDEQYF. Written as DNA, the CDR3 is TGTGCCAGCAGCTTGGACAGGGACGAGCAGTACTTC.

The chain uses TRBV24-1 and TRBJ1-2; a weak D match, TRBD1 (5 bases). Looked up from germline, CDR1 is KGHDR and CDR2 is SFDVKD. V was cut by 3 bases and J by 6 bases, with 16 bases left in between. This CDR3 contains 15 residues. The CDR3: CATSDGADSFDGYTF. In DNA form, the CDR3 reads TGTGCCACCAGTGATGGGGCTGATAGCTTTGATGGCTACACCTTC.

The V gene is TRBV6-2 or TRBV6-3, the J gene TRBJ1-5; possible D gene TRBD1, 5 bases. There are 18 residues in the CDR3. The V gene's germline CDR1 is MNHEY and CDR2 SVGEGT. V was cut by 2 bases and J by 0 bases, with 17 bases left in between. As DNA, the CDR3 is TGTGCCAGCAGTTACGGGGCAGGGTCTCACTATAGCAATCAGCCCCAGCATTTT. Its protein product is CASSYGAGSHYSNQPQHF.

The genes are TRBV3-1 (or the pseudogene TRBV3-2) and TRBJ1-3, with D possibly TRBD1 on 5 matching bases. CDR1 LGHDT and CDR2 YNNKEL come from the germline V gene (reference sequence). The germline V and J ends were trimmed by 1 base and 7 bases, with 14 bases remaining between them. The CDR3 sequence is 15 residues long. The CDR3 reads CASSQALDRGNTIYF. CDR3 bases: TGTGCCAGCAGCCAAGCCCTTGACCGGGGGAACACCATATATTTT.

This clone has just one count. The chain uses TRBV30 and TRBJ2-7, with TRBD1 matching over 7 bases. With V trimmed by 0 bases and J by 5 bases, 7 bases remained unmatched. The CDR3 has 14 amino acids. CDR1 and CDR2 from the germline V gene are GTSNPN and SVGIG (reference sequence). CDR3 nucleotides: TGTGCCTGGAGTGTAGGGGGCAGGATGAACGAGCAGTACTTC. Its translation is CAWSVGGRMNEQYF.

The chain recombines TRBV4-3 with TRBJ1-1, with D possibly matching TRBD1 (6 bases). Germline CDR1 is LGHNA and CDR2 is YSLEER. The CDR3 covers 14 residues. Trimming stripped 3 bases from V and 5 bases from J, with 13 bases between. The CDR3 protein is CASSHRTATTEAFF. CDR3 DNA: TGCGCCAGCAGCCATCGGACAGCTACGACTGAAGCTTTCTTT.

In DNA form, the CDR3 reads TGTGCCAGCAGCTTAGGGGACAGCTATAGCAATCAGCCCCAGCATTTT. Protein sequence: CASSLGDSYSNQPQHF. The V gene is TRBV7-8, the J gene TRBJ1-5, with TRBD1 matching 7 bases. V was pared by 1 base and J by 0 bases, with 3 bases of the junction left unmatched. This CDR3 contains 16 residues. Germline assignment: CDR1 SGHVS and CDR2 FQNEAQ.